These 22 T cell receptor beta chains originate from one sample sequenced in a study of human T cells and chemical hapten exposure. As to time point: pre-sensitization, week 0. Treatment reported: therapeutic diphenylcyclopropenone sensitization with weekly scalp DPC. Via MiXCR, TCRdb re-called the RACE reads, giving one row per CDR3 protein. The sample holds 95,000 to 100,000 distinct CDR3 sequences, 10% to 12% seen once. The sample here was whole blood, taken in connection with sensitization to the hapten diphenylcyclopropenone (DPC). The source of these receptors is a woman aged 55-69 years with alopecia areata. Some clones in this sample may be carry-over from other donors' samples.

This clonotype has more than one count but fewer than ten. The chain is built from TRBV12-3 or TRBV12-4 and TRBJ1-1; the D is unclear. Trimming took 7 bases from V and 3 from J, leaving 6 bases between them. The CDR3 runs 11 residues. CDR3 coding DNA: TGTGCCAGCACCCCGGACACTGAAGCTTTCTTT. Translated, it gives CASTPDTEAFF.

This clonotype was observed at least ten times. This chain uses TRBV7-3 with TRBJ1-3; D uncertain. The CDR3 spans 15 residues. V was cut by 0 bases and J by 1 base, with 7 bases left in between. Per germline, CDR1 SGHTA and CDR2 FQGTGA. The CDR3 nucleotides read TGTGCCAGCAGCTTAACAGGGCTTTCTGGAAACACCATATATTTT. Protein product: CASSLTGLSGNTIYF.

The gene calls are TRBV2 and TRBJ1-6; 7 nucleotides line up with TRBD1. The CDR3 sequence is 13 residues long. Germline CDR1 SNHLY, CDR2 FYNNEI. Trimming cost V 2 bases and J 14 bases; bases outside gene matches: 6. CDR3 coding DNA: TGTGCCAGCAGTGAAAGACAGGGTTGGGCCCTCCACTTT. Encoded protein: CASSERQGWALHF.

The table lists this clonotype with many counts. The CDR3 region has the DNA TGTGCCAGTAGTATTAAGACAGGGGGCGACGAGCAGTACTTC. Protein: CASSIKTGGDEQYF. The chain carries TRBV19 and TRBJ2-7; 10 nucleotides agree with TRBD1. Unmatched junction bases numbered 4, after V lost 3 bases and J lost 5 bases. Germline V gene lookup returns CDR1 LNHDA and CDR2 SQIVND (reference sequence). The length of the CDR3 is 14 residues.

This clonotype came up many times. Written as DNA, the CDR3 is TGTGCCAGCAGCCAAGGTGGGGGTCCACCCCTCCACTTT. Its translation is CASSQGGGPPLHF. The chain is built from TRBV3-1 and TRBJ1-6, with D perhaps matching TRBD1 (5 bases). Germline CDR1 reads LGHDT; CDR2 reads YNNKEL (reference sequence). V gave up 1 base and J gave up 11 bases, with 9 bases separating them. This CDR3 region has 13 residues.

Remarks on this clonotype: It may be a read error: a sequence one base away is much more abundant. The V gene is TRBV7-4, the J gene TRBJ2-4; D gene ambiguous. The CDR3 is 14 residues long. Trimming removed 5 bases from V and 6 bases from J, with 14 bases in between. Germline values: CDR1 SGHVT, CDR2 SQSDAQ. CDR3 bases: TGTGCCAGCAGCGCACTGGGCCCCAGAAACATTCAGTACTTC. It specifies CASSALGPRNIQYF. Looking up the rest from reference TRBV7-4 and TRBJ2-4 gives the full variable domain: GAGVSQSPRYKVAKRGRDVALRCDSISGHVTLYWYRQTLGQGSEVLTYSQSDAQRDKSGRPSGRFSAERPERSVSTLKIQRTEQGDSAVYLCASSALGPRNIQYFGAGTRLSVL.

This clonotype was picked up many times. The chain joins TRBV11-2 to TRBJ2-3; 8 nucleotides match TRBD2. CDR1 is SGHAT, CDR2 FQNNGV, per germline. The CDR3 spans 14 residues. Trimming at V came to 8 bases and at J to 2 bases, leaving 6 bases not matched to a gene. As DNA, the CDR3 is TGTGCCAGCGTAAAAGCGGGGGCCACAGATACGCAGTATTTT. It encodes CASVKAGATDTQYF.

This clonotype was picked up many times. The rearrangement uses TRBV9 and TRBJ1-5, with a tentative D call TRBD1 (5 bases). Per germline, CDR1 SGDLS and CDR2 YYNGEE. The V end lost 4 bases, the J end lost 3 bases, and 8 bases lay between the germline ends. The CDR3 is 13 amino acids. This CDR3 reads CASSPGHNQPQHF. The CDR3 DNA follows: TGTGCCAGCAGCCCGGGGCACAATCAGCCCCAGCATTTT. The full variable domain, completed using reference TRBV9 and TRBJ1-5, is DSGVTQTPKHLITATGQRVTLRCSPRSGDLSVYWYQQSLDQGLQFLIQYYNGEERAKGNILERFSAQQFPDLHSELNLSSLELGDSALYFCASSPGHNQPQHFGDGTRLSIL.

In its sample, this clonotype was seen many times. The V gene is TRBV5-4, the J gene TRBJ1-3; maybe TRBD1 (6 bases). V lost 0 bases to trimming and J lost 6 bases, with 13 bases between them. This CDR3 comprises 15 residues. Germline values: CDR1 SGHNT, CDR2 YYREEE (reference sequence). CDR3 sequence (DNA): TGTGCCAGCAGCTTGGGGGGGGCAGCTGAAAACACCATATATTTT. Amino acids: CASSLGGAAENTIYF. Variable domain in full (rest from reference TRBV5-4 and TRBJ1-3): ETGVTQSPTHLIKTRGQQVTLRCSSQSGHNTVSWYQQALGQGPQFIFQYYREEENGRGNFPPRFSGLQFPNYSSELNVNALELDDSALYLCASSLGGAAENTIYFGEGSWLTVV.

The table lists this clonotype with a few counts. The chain is built from TRBV7-9 and TRBJ1-4; 9 nucleotides line up with TRBD1. Germline CDR1 and CDR2: SEHNR and FQNEAQ (reference sequence). CDR3 length equals 14 residues. J was trimmed by 8 bases and V by 5 bases; bases with no gene match: 6. The CDR3 sequence: CASSVTGGGEKLFF. As DNA, the CDR3 is TGTGCCAGCAGCGTGACAGGGGGAGGAGAAAAACTGTTTTTT. The whole variable domain, filled in from reference TRBV7-9 and TRBJ1-4, reads DTGVSQNPRHKITKRGQNVTFRCDPISEHNRLYWYRQTLGQGPEFLTYFQNEAQLEKSRLLSDRFSAERPKGSFSTLEIQRTEQGDSAMYLCASSVTGGGEKLFFGSGTQLSVL.

In its sample, this clonotype was seen many times. The chain is built from TRBV6-1 and TRBJ2-2; 9 bases are a match to TRBD1. The CDR3 extends over 15 amino acids. Germline values: CDR1 MNHNS, CDR2 SASEGT. V gave up 3 bases and J gave up 6 bases; unmatched junction bases: 5. The CDR3 coding sequence is TGTGCCAGCAGTGAGGGGGACAGGGTGGCCGGGGAGCTGTTTTTT. It translates to CASSEGDRVAGELFF.

In this sample, this clonotype turned up once. V usage is TRBV12-2 and J usage is TRBJ1-3; the table's D gene call, TRBD1, was not cross checked with the DNA. TRBV12-2 is labeled a pseudogene. The CDR3 extends over 23 amino acids. The CDR3 DNA reads as TGTGCAAGTCGCTTAGTAGTGGGAATCCCCACCCCGGGGGGAAAATACTCTGGAAACACCATATATTTT. Amino acid sequence: CASRLVVGIPTPGGKYSGNTIYF.

This clonotype was counted a few times. CDR3 loop: CASISSPGGGSTDTQYF. The CDR3 DNA is TGTGCCAGCATTTCAAGCCCGGGGGGGGGCAGCACAGATACGCAGTATTTT. The chain links TRBV28 to TRBJ2-3; 8 bases agree with TRBD2. With 7 bases clipped from V and 0 bases from J, the junction kept 12 bases outside the gene matches. Germline V CDR1 and CDR2: MDHEN, SYDVKM. The CDR3 has 17 residues. The complete variable domain, with remaining parts taken from reference TRBV28 and TRBJ2-3, reads DVKVTQSSRYLVKRTGEKVFLECVQDMDHENMFWYRQDPGLGLRLIYFSYDVKMKEKGDIPEGYSVSREKKERFSLILESASTNQTSMYLCASISSPGGGSTDTQYFGPGTRLTVL.

This clonotype was observed many times. The chain recombines TRBV20-1 with TRBJ2-1; 13 nucleotides line up with TRBD2. Germline trimming cut 6 bases from V and 5 bases from J; bases unmatched to any gene: 4. The CDR3 runs 14 residues. Germline loops: CDR1 DFQATT, CDR2 SNEGSKA (reference sequence). The CDR3 DNA reads as TGCAGTGCGCACGGACTAGCGGGGGACAATGAGCAGTTCTTC. Amino acids: CSAHGLAGDNEQFF.

The J gene is TRBJ1-2, the V gene TRBV3-1, with TRBD1 as a possible D gene (6 bases). Trimming took off 0 bases at V and 6 bases at J, with 11 bases between the two ends. The CDR3 spans 14 residues. Germline V gives CDR1 LGHDT, CDR2 YNNKEL (reference sequence). CDR3 nucleotides: TGTGCCAGCAGCCAAGATACAGGGTGGCATGGCTACACCTTC. Translated: CASSQDTGWHGYTF.

This clonotype showed up many times. V gene TRBV13 combines with J gene TRBJ2-5; no definite D call. The CDR3 is made up of 17 amino acids. The V end was cut by 0 bases, the J end by 4 bases, with 18 bases between. The germline V gene has CDR1 PRHDT and CDR2 FYEKMQ (reference sequence). The CDR3 DNA reads as TGTGCCAGCAGCTTAGGCCGTGTTGGGCGCAGGCTAGAGACCCAGTACTTC. Residues: CASSLGRVGRRLETQYF.

This clonotype appeared many times. V gene TRBV20-1 combines with J gene TRBJ1-5; D is perhaps TRBD1 (6 bases). Trimming cost V 4 bases and J 3 bases, with 13 bases left between them. This CDR3 is 14 amino acids long. Germline CDR1 and CDR2: DFQATT and SNEGSKA (reference sequence). The CDR3: CSANPGQPNQPQHF. As DNA, the CDR3 is TGCAGTGCTAACCCCGGACAGCCCAATCAGCCCCAGCATTTT.

Worth noting for this clonotype: A much larger clone sits a single nucleotide away, making a read error possible. V is TRBV5-1 and J is TRBJ2-1, with D perhaps TRBD1 (5 bases). This CDR3 spans 15 amino acids. Per the germline V gene, CDR1 is SGHRS and CDR2 is YFSETQ. CDR3 in amino acids: CASSFEDSLYNVQFF. Here the CDR3 DNA reads TGCGCCAGCAGCTTCGAAGACAGTCTTTACAATGTGCAGTTCTTC.

This clonotype was seen repeatedly, ten times or more. The chain links TRBV14 to TRBJ2-1; TRBD1 aligns across 9 bases. The germline V gene has CDR1 SGHDN and CDR2 FVKESK. Germline trimming cut 4 bases from V and 4 bases from J; bases unmatched to any gene: 8. This CDR3 is 16 amino acids long. CDR3 DNA: TGTGCCAGCAGCCCGTACAGGGGGCGTTTATACAATGAGCAGTTCTTC. As protein: CASSPYRGRLYNEQFF.

This clonotype was recorded many times. The V call is TRBV10-2, the J call TRBJ2-7; TRBD2 matches at 7 bases. V was clipped by 6 bases and J by 9 bases; unmatched bases: 14. CDR1 is WSHSY and CDR2 is SAAADI in the germline V gene. There are 14 residues in the CDR3. The CDR3 here is CASSPSGVSLGQYF. DNA for the CDR3: TGCGCCAGCAGCCCGAGCGGGGTCTCCTTGGGGCAGTACTTC.

This clonotype has a count of ten or more. The chain has TRBV10-3 and TRBJ1-3; 7 bases agree with TRBD1. With 6 bases clipped from V and 0 bases from J, the junction kept 8 bases outside the gene matches. CDR1 ENHRY and CDR2 SYGVKD come from the germline V gene. The CDR3 contains 16 residues. The CDR3 loop reads CAISKTGDVSGNTIYF. In DNA form, the CDR3 reads TGTGCCATCAGCAAAACAGGGGATGTCTCTGGAAACACCATATATTTT.

There are a few counts of this clonotype. The chain is built from TRBV6-1 and TRBJ2-2; 9 positions agree with TRBD1. Germline lookup yields CDR1 MNHNS and CDR2 SASEGT. With 6 bases clipped from V and 2 bases from J, the junction kept 7 bases outside the gene matches. The CDR3 is 16 amino acids. CDR3 residues: CASSEQGAPNTGELFF. CDR3 bases: TGTGCCAGCAGCGAACAGGGGGCGCCCAACACCGGGGAGCTGTTTTTT.